This paragraph reports one T cell receptor (beta chain). Its specificity is unknown. This table comes from immunoSEQ multiplex PCR, and its TCRdb copy is limited to in-frame clones, with some not included. Seen here are approximately 100,000 clones, about 85% observed once, and the top ten hold about 3.8%. Excluded were patients having autoimmune disease history or systemic immunosuppression. With baseline, cycle 4 day 1, and cycle 7 day 1 as timepoints, blood was sampled. These data belong to a study of OX40 agonist ivuxolimab in advanced cancers. Study-wide points: Expanded clones were, on average, more numerous among CD8+ T cells than CD4+.

The specimen comprised CD4+ or CD8+ T cells sorted from blood, sampled in a trial of the OX40 agonist ivuxolimab. The receptor was derived from an adult with an advanced solid tumor such as melanoma, head and neck, liver or kidney cancer.

The CDR3 DNA reads TGCGCCAGCAGCTTCTCCGGACTGAACTACAATGAGCAGTTCTTC. This gives the protein CASSFSGLNYNEQFF. V gene TRBV5-1 combines with J gene TRBJ2-1; D is perhaps TRBD2 (5 bases). The CDR3 sequence is 15 residues long. Trimming left V 2 bases short and J 3 bases short, with 12 bases between. CDR1 is SGHRS and CDR2 is YFSETQ in the germline V gene.